One and the same sample provided the 27 T cell receptor beta chains below, sequenced in a study of control samples from healthy donors and cancer patients (dated by TCRdb to 2020 to 2021). The library was made by the immunoSEQ multiplex PCR assay. TCRdb took this table from immuneACCESS and kept in-frame rearrangements with V and J called. Such tables lack part of the clones; where checked against another copy, unresolved V genes explain under half of the gap, and the rest is unexplained. The sample includes 150,000 to 200,000 clones, with about nine tenths observed a single time. The top ten clones comprise about 2.1% of the sample. Source material: blood. Receptor source: a woman aged 40 to 50 in good health.

The chain joins TRBV6-5 to TRBJ1-1, with D possibly TRBD1 on 6 matching bases. CDR3 length: 13 residues. The germline V gene encodes CDR1 MNHEY and CDR2 SVGAGI. Deletions cut 5 bases from V and 1 base from J, with 8 bases between. The CDR3 nucleotides read TGTGCCAGCAGTCGGGACAAGAACACTGAAGCTTTCTTT. Translated, it gives CASSRDKNTEAFF.

This chain uses TRBV29-1 with TRBJ1-1; D ambiguous. Germline CDR1 is SQVTM and CDR2 is ANQGSEA. The CDR3 has 13 residues. Trimming left V 7 bases short and J 4 bases short, with 16 bases between. The CDR3 is CSGGGGSGTEAFF. Here the CDR3 DNA reads TGCAGCGGCGGAGGAGGTTCGGGCACTGAAGCTTTCTTT.

For this clone: The sample holds other DNA sequences that translate to the same CDR3. CDR3 sequence: CASSFGNEQFF. In DNA, the CDR3 is TGTGCCAGCAGCTTTGGGAATGAGCAGTTCTTC. J is TRBJ2-1 and V is TRBV7-9, with D hard to call. The V end was cut by 3 bases, the J end by 7 bases, with 4 bases between. Germline V gene sequence: CDR1 SEHNR, CDR2 FQNEAQ (reference sequence). The CDR3 runs 11 residues.

The CDR3 loop reads CAISGGGHLTF. The CDR3 DNA follows: TGTGCCATCAGTGGGGGCGGGCATCTCACCTTC. The chain joins TRBV10-3 to TRBJ1-2, with D possibly TRBD1 on 5 matching bases. The CDR3 totals 11 residues. Trimming removed 4 bases from V and 13 bases from J, with 13 bases in between. Germline V gene lookup returns CDR1 ENHRY and CDR2 SYGVKD.

The chain carries TRBV5-1 and TRBJ2-7; 8 nucleotides align to TRBD1. V gave up 4 bases and J gave up 5 bases; unmatched junction bases: 11. Germline values: CDR1 SGHRS, CDR2 YFSETQ. This CDR3 region has 15 residues. The CDR3 DNA reads TGCGCCAGCAGCAGCCGACGGACAGGGATAAACGAGCAGTACTTC. As protein: CASSSRRTGINEQYF.

The chain uses TRBV7-2 and TRBJ2-3, with a possible D match to TRBD2 (7 bases). Germline V gene lookup returns CDR1 SGHTA and CDR2 FQGNSA. The length of the CDR3 is 16 residues. Trimming left V 1 base short and J 2 bases short, with 13 bases between. The CDR3 here is CASSLEWGGDTDTQYF. The CDR3 bases are TGTGCCAGCAGCTTAGAGTGGGGGGGCGACACAGATACGCAGTATTTT. Using reference TRBV7-2 and TRBJ2-3 for the parts outside the CDR3, the full variable domain is GAGVSQSPSNKVTEKGKDVELRCDPISGHTALYWYRQSLGQGLEFLIYFQGNSAPDKSGLPSDRFSAERTGGSVSTLTIQRTQQEDSAVYLCASSLEWGGDTDTQYFGPGTRLTVL.

The J gene is TRBJ1-2, the V gene TRBV18; TRBD1 aligns across 7 bases. The V and J ends lost 2 bases and 7 bases, in that order; junction bases with no gene match: 7. The germline V gene encodes CDR1 KGHSH and CDR2 LQKENI. There are 14 residues in the CDR3. CDR3 residues: CASSPGTASGGYTF. The CDR3, as DNA: TGTGCCAGCTCACCAGGGACAGCCTCTGGTGGCTACACCTTC. Full variable domain (missing parts from reference TRBV18 and TRBJ1-2): NAGVMQNPRHLVRRRGQEARLRCSPMKGHSHVYWYRQLPEEGLKFMVYLQKENIIDESGMPKERFSAEFPKEGPSILRIQQVVRGDSAAYFCASSPGTASGGYTFGSGTRLTVV.

CDR3 residues: CASSTHQGETQYF. The CDR3 bases are TGTGCCAGCAGCACTCACCAGGGGGAGACCCAGTACTTC. The chain is built from TRBV2 and TRBJ2-5; the D gene is possibly TRBD1 (6 bases). The V end was cut by 6 bases, the J end by 5 bases, with 13 bases between. The CDR3 is 13 residues long. Germline V gene lookup returns CDR1 SNHLY and CDR2 FYNNEI.

CDR3 in amino acids: CASSVIEGGPQHF. CDR3 DNA sequence: TGTGCCAGCAGCGTAATTGAAGGGGGGCCCCAGCATTTT. The chain employs TRBV9 and TRBJ1-5; D may be TRBD1 (6 bases). Trimming stripped 1 base from V and 9 bases from J, with 11 bases between. The CDR3 has 13 residues. CDR1 and CDR2 from the germline V gene are SGDLS and YYNGEE.

A single count supports this clone. The same CDR3 is also encoded by other DNA sequences in this sample. V usage is TRBV2 and J usage is TRBJ2-3; TRBD1 matches 10 bases. Germline trimming cut 4 bases from V and 3 bases from J; bases unmatched to any gene: 4. The CDR3 contains 15 residues. Germline V gene lookup returns CDR1 SNHLY and CDR2 FYNNEI. The CDR3 loop is CASSGRTGGTDTQYF. The DNA of the CDR3 is TGTGCCAGCAGTGGCCGGACAGGGGGGACAGATACGCAGTATTTT. Supplemented by reference TRBV2 and TRBJ2-3, the full variable domain reads EPEVTQTPSHQVTQMGQEVILRCVPISNHLYFYWYRQILGQKVEFLVSFYNNEISEKSEIFDDQFSVERPDGSNFTLKIRSTKLEDSAMYFCASSGRTGGTDTQYFGPGTRLTVL.

The chain has TRBV10-1 and TRBJ1-5; no firm D call. Germline assignment: CDR1 WNHNN and CDR2 SYGVQD (reference sequence). The germline V and J ends were trimmed by 3 bases and 2 bases, with 29 bases remaining between them. The CDR3 extends over 21 amino acids. The CDR3 nucleotides are TGCGCCAGCAGTGATCGTCGGGAGGACCAGATAAGACGTGGGGGCAATCAGCCCCAGCATTTT. It yields the protein CASSDRREDQIRRGGNQPQHF.

The rearrangement links TRBV2 to TRBJ2-3, with TRBD2 matching 12 bases. J lost 5 bases, V lost 5 bases, and 8 bases had no gene match. This CDR3 is 16 amino acids long. Per germline, CDR1 SNHLY and CDR2 FYNNEI. The CDR3 sequence is CASSSLAGGLVDTQYF. CDR3 DNA: TGTGCCAGCAGTTCACTAGCGGGGGGTTTGGTAGATACGCAGTATTTT.

The chain uses TRBV2 and TRBJ2-2; D may be TRBD1 (6 bases). Per the germline V gene, CDR1 is SNHLY and CDR2 is FYNNEI. The V gene lost 3 bases and the J gene lost 7 bases, with 18 bases spanning the gap. The CDR3 runs to 16 residues. The CDR3: CASSDPVRQVVGELFF. The CDR3, as DNA: TGTGCCAGCAGTGACCCCGTGCGACAGGTGGTCGGGGAGCTGTTTTTT.

This clone occurred a few times. This rearrangement joins TRBV3-1 (or the pseudogene TRBV3-2) to TRBJ2-7, with 8 bases aligning to TRBD2. The CDR3 contains 14 residues. The germline CDR1 and CDR2 sequences are LGHDT and YNNKEL (reference sequence). V was pared by 5 bases and J by 3 bases, with 6 bases of the junction left unmatched. CDR3 in amino acids: CASSSLSGSYEQYF. In DNA form, the CDR3 reads TGTGCCAGCAGCTCCCTGAGCGGGAGCTACGAGCAGTACTTC.

The rearrangement uses TRBV7-8 and TRBJ2-1; 10 bases map to TRBD2. Trimming cost V 2 bases and J 3 bases; bases outside gene matches: 7. This CDR3 has 17 residues. The germline gives CDR1 SGHVS, CDR2 FQNEAQ. The CDR3 coding sequence is TGTGCCAGCAGCTTATCAGCGGGGGGGCCAGTCTACAATGAGCAGTTCTTC. Its protein product is CASSLSAGGPVYNEQFF.

V and J are TRBV6-5 and TRBJ1-1, with 9 bases identical to TRBD1. V trimming: 5 bases; J trimming: 10 bases; junction bases outside the gene matches: 11. The CDR3 sequence is 14 residues long. Germline V gene data show CDR1 as MNHEY and CDR2 as SVGAGI. CDR3 in amino acids: CASSLTGGEGVAFF. The DNA of the CDR3 is TGTGCCAGCAGTCTGACAGGGGGAGAGGGTGTAGCTTTCTTT.

V gene TRBV15 combines with J gene TRBJ1-3, with 7 bases identical to TRBD1. CDR1 is LNHNV and CDR2 is YYDKDF in the germline V gene (reference sequence). J was trimmed by 0 bases and V by 1 base; bases with no gene match: 9. CDR3 length equals 18 residues. The CDR3 loop is CATSRGGAGGLSGNTIYF. The CDR3 DNA follows: TGTGCCACCAGCAGAGGAGGGGCAGGGGGACTCTCTGGAAACACCATATATTTT.

This clone has a single count. The chain couples TRBV4-1 to TRBJ2-7; a weak D match, TRBD1 (5 bases). This CDR3 has 14 residues. CDR1 is MGHRA and CDR2 is YSYEKL in the germline V gene. V gave up 8 bases and J gave up 2 bases, with 16 bases separating them. The CDR3 DNA reads as TGCGCCAGCTCACTGGGCAGGGTTACCTACGAGCAGTACTTC. It encodes CASSLGRVTYEQYF.

This clone was recorded only once. V gene TRBV7-9 combines with J gene TRBJ2-3; 7 bases map to TRBD1. CDR1 SEHNR and CDR2 FQNEAQ come from the germline V gene (reference sequence). This CDR3 contains 16 residues. The V and J ends lost 5 bases and 2 bases, in that order; junction bases with no gene match: 10. The CDR3 sequence: CASSTLDRDNTDTQYF. The CDR3 bases are TGTGCCAGCAGCACCTTAGACAGGGACAACACAGATACGCAGTATTTT.

V gene TRBV6-1 combines with J gene TRBJ2-7; 10 bases line up with TRBD1. This CDR3 has 16 residues. V lost 4 bases, J lost 0 bases, and 6 bases stayed unmatched. Germline V CDR1 and CDR2: MNHNS, SASEGT. The CDR3 is CASSARGDRGSYEQYF. The CDR3 DNA reads as TGTGCCAGCAGTGCAAGGGGGGACAGGGGCTCCTACGAGCAGTACTTC.

The chain carries TRBV15 and TRBJ1-2; D is perhaps TRBD1 (5 bases). Trimming took 2 bases from V and 4 from J, leaving 14 bases between them. Looked up from germline, CDR1 is LNHNV and CDR2 is YYDKDF (reference sequence). The CDR3 runs 15 residues. The CDR3 DNA follows: TGTGCCACCAGCAGAAACCAAGGGAGGGGCTATGGCTACACCTTC. This sequence encodes CATSRNQGRGYGYTF.

The chain recombines TRBV18 with TRBJ1-3; D is undetermined. This CDR3 has 15 residues. CDR1 is KGHSH and CDR2 is LQKENI in the germline V gene. With 3 bases removed from V and 2 bases from J, the gap between germline ends came to 11 bases. The CDR3 sequence: CASSPPGRTGNTIYF. The CDR3 bases are TGTGCCAGCTCACCTCCTGGTAGGACTGGAAACACCATATATTTT.

The rearrangement joins TRBV5-4 to TRBJ2-7, with D hard to call. CDR1 and CDR2 (germline): SGHNT, YYREEE (reference sequence). The V end lost 4 bases, the J end lost 0 bases, and 14 bases lay between the germline ends. The CDR3 spans 15 residues. The CDR3 sequence is CASSPDRTSSYEQYF. DNA for the CDR3: TGTGCCAGCAGCCCCGACCGAACGAGCTCCTACGAGCAGTACTTC.

V gene TRBV7-9 combines with J gene TRBJ1-4, with D unclear. Germline values: CDR1 SEHNR, CDR2 FQNEAQ (reference sequence). Trimming removed 5 bases at V and 5 bases at J, with 15 bases between. The CDR3 has 15 amino acids. The CDR3 nucleotides read TGTGCCAGCAGCACGGATGGGGTCCCAAATGAAAAACTGTTTTTT. Residues: CASSTDGVPNEKLFF. Full variable domain (outside the CDR3, taken from reference TRBV7-9 and TRBJ1-4): DTGVSQNPRHKITKRGQNVTFRCDPISEHNRLYWYRQTLGQGPEFLTYFQNEAQLEKSRLLSDRFSAERPKGSFSTLEIQRTEQGDSAMYLCASSTDGVPNEKLFFGSGTQLSVL.

The genes are TRBV4-2 and TRBJ2-3; tentative D call: TRBD1 (5 bases). V was shortened by 4 bases and J by 2 bases, with 10 bases between the two germline ends. This CDR3 is built from 14 residues. Germline CDR1 is LGHNA and CDR2 is YNFKEQ. The CDR3 DNA is TGTGCCAGCAGCCGGTCTGGGGCCACAGATACGCAGTATTTT. Its translation is CASSRSGATDTQYF.

CDR3 sequence: CASSTRGQGLGNEQFF. Here the CDR3 DNA reads TGCGCCAGCAGCACCCGGGGACAGGGGTTAGGCAATGAGCAGTTCTTC. The chain carries TRBV5-1 and TRBJ2-1; TRBD1 agrees at 10 bases. V was clipped by 4 bases and J by 6 bases; unmatched bases: 10. This CDR3 is built from 16 residues. Germline CDR1 SGHRS, CDR2 YFSETQ.

This clone was counted only a few times. This CDR3 is also generated by other DNA sequences in the sample. The chain recombines TRBV5-1 with TRBJ2-2; D might be TRBD1 or TRBD2, each matching 6 bases. The CDR3 consists of 14 residues. Between the trimmed V and J ends, which lost 10 bases and 6 bases, there was a span of 19 bases. CDR1 is SGHRS and CDR2 is YFSETQ in the germline V gene. The CDR3 coding sequence is TGCGCCCCAGGGGTGGGGGGTCAGGCCGGGGAGCTGTTTTTT. As protein: CAPGVGGQAGELFF.